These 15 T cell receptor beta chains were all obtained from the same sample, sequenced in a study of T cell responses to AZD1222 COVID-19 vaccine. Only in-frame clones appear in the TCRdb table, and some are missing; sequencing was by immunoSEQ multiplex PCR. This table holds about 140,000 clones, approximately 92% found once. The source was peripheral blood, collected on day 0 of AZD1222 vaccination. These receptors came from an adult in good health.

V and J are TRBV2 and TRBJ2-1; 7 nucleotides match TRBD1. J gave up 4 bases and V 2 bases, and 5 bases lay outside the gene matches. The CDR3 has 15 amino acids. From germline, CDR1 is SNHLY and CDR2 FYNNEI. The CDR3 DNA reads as TGTGCCAGCAGTGAACAGGGGGATCAGTACAATGAGCAGTTCTTC. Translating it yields CASSEQGDQYNEQFF.

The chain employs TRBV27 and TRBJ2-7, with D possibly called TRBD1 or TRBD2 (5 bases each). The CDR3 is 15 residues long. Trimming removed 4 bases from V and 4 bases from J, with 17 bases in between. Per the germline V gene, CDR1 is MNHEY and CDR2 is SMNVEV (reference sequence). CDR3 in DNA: TGTGCCAGCAGTTCGTTTGGGGCCGGGGATTACGAGCAGTACTTC. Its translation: CASSSFGAGDYEQYF.

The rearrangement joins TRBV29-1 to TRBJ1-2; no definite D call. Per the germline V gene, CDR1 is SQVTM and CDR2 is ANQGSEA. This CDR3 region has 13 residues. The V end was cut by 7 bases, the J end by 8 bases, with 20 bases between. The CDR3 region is CSARGVGLGGYTF. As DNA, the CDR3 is TGCAGCGCCCGAGGAGTAGGGTTAGGGGGCTACACCTTC.

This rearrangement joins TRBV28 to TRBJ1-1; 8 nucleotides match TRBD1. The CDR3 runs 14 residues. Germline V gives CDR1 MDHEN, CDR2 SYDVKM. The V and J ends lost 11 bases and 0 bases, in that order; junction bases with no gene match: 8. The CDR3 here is CAGGQGLMNTEAFF. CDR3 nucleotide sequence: TGTGCCGGCGGACAGGGCCTAATGAACACTGAAGCTTTCTTT.

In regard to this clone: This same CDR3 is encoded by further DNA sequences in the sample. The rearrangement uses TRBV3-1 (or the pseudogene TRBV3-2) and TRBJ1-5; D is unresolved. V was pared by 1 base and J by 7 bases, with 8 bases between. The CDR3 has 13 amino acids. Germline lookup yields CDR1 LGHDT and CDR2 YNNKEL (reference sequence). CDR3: CASSQVTGQPQHF. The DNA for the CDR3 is TGTGCCAGCAGCCAAGTCACGGGGCAGCCCCAGCATTTT.

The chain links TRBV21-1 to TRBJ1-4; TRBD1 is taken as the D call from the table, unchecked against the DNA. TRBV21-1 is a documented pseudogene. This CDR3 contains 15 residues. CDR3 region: CASSKGATSNEKLFF. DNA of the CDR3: TGTGCCAGCAGCAAAGGGGCAACCTCCAATGAAAAACTGTTTTTT.

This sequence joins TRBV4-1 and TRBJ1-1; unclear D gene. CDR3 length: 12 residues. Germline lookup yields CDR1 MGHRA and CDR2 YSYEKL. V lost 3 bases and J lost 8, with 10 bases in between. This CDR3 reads CASSQVLGEAFF. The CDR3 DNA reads TGCGCCAGCAGCCAGGTTTTAGGGGAAGCTTTCTTT.

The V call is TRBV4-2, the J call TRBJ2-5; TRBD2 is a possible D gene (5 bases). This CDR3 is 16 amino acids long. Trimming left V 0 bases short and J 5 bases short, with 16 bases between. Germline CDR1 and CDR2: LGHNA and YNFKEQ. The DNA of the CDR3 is TGTGCCAGCAGCCAAGATGTGTTCCTGGGCGGGGAGACCCAGTACTTC. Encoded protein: CASSQDVFLGGETQYF.

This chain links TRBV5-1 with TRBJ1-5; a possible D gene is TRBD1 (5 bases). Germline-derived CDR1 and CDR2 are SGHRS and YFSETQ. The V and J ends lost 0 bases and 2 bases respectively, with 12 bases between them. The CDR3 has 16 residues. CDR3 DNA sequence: TGCGCCAGCAGCTTGGGGCCAGGGATTGGCAATCAGCCCCAGCATTTT. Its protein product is CASSLGPGIGNQPQHF.

CDR3 residues: CASSEGAWGASDTQYF. CDR3 sequence (DNA): TGTGCCAGCAGTGAAGGGGCGTGGGGGGCGTCGGATACGCAGTATTTT. The chain combines TRBV6-1 with TRBJ2-3; either TRBD1 or TRBD2 may supply D (6 bases each). V dropped 1 base and J dropped 6 bases, with 17 bases sitting between them. The germline CDR1 and CDR2 sequences are MNHNS and SASEGT. This CDR3 contains 16 residues.

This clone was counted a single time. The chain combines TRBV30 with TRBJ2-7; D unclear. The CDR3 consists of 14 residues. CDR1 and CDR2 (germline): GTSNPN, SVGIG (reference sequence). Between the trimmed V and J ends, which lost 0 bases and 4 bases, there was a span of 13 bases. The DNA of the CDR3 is TGTGCCTGGAGTGTACACGGGTCAGCGTACGAGCAGTACTTC. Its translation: CAWSVHGSAYEQYF.

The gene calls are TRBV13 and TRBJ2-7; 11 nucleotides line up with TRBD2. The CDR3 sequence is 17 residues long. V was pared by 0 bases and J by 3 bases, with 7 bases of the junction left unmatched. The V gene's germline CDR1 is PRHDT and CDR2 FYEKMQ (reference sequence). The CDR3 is CASSLGLAGGSLYEQYF. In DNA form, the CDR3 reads TGTGCCAGCAGCTTAGGGCTAGCGGGGGGTTCCCTCTACGAGCAGTACTTC.

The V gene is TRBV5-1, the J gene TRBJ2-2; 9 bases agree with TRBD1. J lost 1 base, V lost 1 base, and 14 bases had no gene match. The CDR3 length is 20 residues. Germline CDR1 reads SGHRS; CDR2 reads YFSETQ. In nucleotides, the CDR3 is TGCGCCAGCAGCTTGCGGGGGACAGGGAGGAGCCGGTTGAACACCGGGGAGCTGTTTTTT. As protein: CASSLRGTGRSRLNTGELFF.

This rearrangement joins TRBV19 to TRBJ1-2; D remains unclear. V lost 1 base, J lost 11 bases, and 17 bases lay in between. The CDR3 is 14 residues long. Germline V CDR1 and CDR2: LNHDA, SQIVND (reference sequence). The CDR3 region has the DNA TGTGCCAGTAGTATAGGAAAAAATCGGGCTGGATACACCTTC. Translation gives CASSIGKNRAGYTF.

The CDR3 loop reads CASKALGTLENTIYF. CDR3 nucleotide sequence: TGTGCCAGCAAAGCCCTAGGGACTTTAGAAAACACCATATATTTT. The rearrangement links TRBV6-6 to TRBJ1-3; perhaps TRBD1 as D (5 bases). The V end was cut by 7 bases, the J end by 6 bases, with 19 bases between. CDR3 length: 15 residues. In germline, CDR1 is MNHNY, CDR2 SVGAGI (reference sequence).